The rows below give T cell receptor beta chains drawn from one sample of a study of shared T cell receptors in the human thymus. This table comes from immunoSEQ multiplex PCR, and its TCRdb copy is limited to in-frame clones, with some not included. The sample holds around 730,000 clones, 70% to 90% seen once. Separately, the same data were catalogued under a study of human thymus T cells.

The sample was thymocytes. All receptors derive from a girl in the first two years of life with a congenital heart defect. The CDR3 runs from the conserved cysteine through the conserved F or W.

v_call: TRBV28
j_call: TRBJ1-2
cdr3_length: 16
cdr3_aa: CASSPQPGQGGDGYTF

v_call: TRBV14
j_call: TRBJ1-1
cdr3_length: 15
cdr3_aa: CASSQEGTVNTEAFF

v_call: TRBV6-5
j_call: TRBJ1-1
cdr3_length: 15
cdr3_aa: CASSSRPGRLTEAFF

v_call: TRBV18
j_call: TRBJ1-1
cdr3_length: 17
cdr3_aa: CASSPRGCWSGGTEAFF

v_call: TRBV29-1
j_call: TRBJ2-5
cdr3_length: 16
cdr3_aa: CSGRLAGGPGEETQYF

v_call: TRBV5-1
j_call: TRBJ2-5
cdr3_length: 18
cdr3_aa: CASSRGGSGGPSQETQYF

v_call: TRBV29-1
j_call: TRBJ2-5
cdr3_length: 13
cdr3_aa: CSVRGGRGETQYF

v_call: TRBV6-1
j_call: TRBJ1-2
cdr3_length: 17
cdr3_aa: CASSEVIRGSSSYGYTF

v_call: TRBV4-1
j_call: TRBJ2-5
cdr3_length: 18
cdr3_aa: CASSQEGTSGGPQETQYF

v_call: TRBV10-3
j_call: TRBJ1-1
cdr3_length: 16
cdr3_aa: CAIKPDRVVENTEAFF

v_call: TRBV7-2
j_call: TRBJ1-2
cdr3_length: 14
cdr3_aa: CASSREAPWYGYTF

v_call: TRBV7-6
j_call: TRBJ2-5
cdr3_length: 17
cdr3_aa: CASSLRLAGPQEETQYF

v_call: TRBV5-6
j_call: TRBJ2-2
cdr3_length: 15
cdr3_aa: CASSPMAGMVGELFF

v_call: TRBV4-2
j_call: TRBJ1-1
cdr3_length: 16
cdr3_aa: CASSQVFGFMNTEAFF

v_call: TRBV28
j_call: TRBJ1-1
cdr3_length: 14
cdr3_aa: CASSPLIGSAEAFF

v_call: TRBV6-1
j_call: TRBJ1-2
cdr3_length: 17
cdr3_aa: CASSEAQSVDRGLGYTF

v_call: TRBV7-9
j_call: TRBJ1-1
cdr3_length: 14
cdr3_aa: CASSPGTANTEAFF

v_call: TRBV25-1
j_call: TRBJ2-7
cdr3_length: 18
cdr3_aa: CASRAPTDGVVVKNEQYF

v_call: TRBV19
j_call: TRBJ2-5
cdr3_length: 17
cdr3_aa: CASSSASQVFFEETQYF

v_call: TRBV14
j_call: TRBJ2-5
cdr3_length: 15
cdr3_aa: CASSQGCGGAETQYF

v_call: TRBV5-6
j_call: TRBJ2-7
cdr3_length: 14
cdr3_aa: CASSLPAGPYEQYF

v_call: TRBV6-6
j_call: TRBJ2-5
cdr3_length: 14
cdr3_aa: CATSLIRGRETQYF

v_call: TRBV7-9
j_call: TRBJ2-4
cdr3_length: 14
cdr3_aa: CASSLVTGWDIQYF

v_call: TRBV5-6
j_call: TRBJ1-5
cdr3_length: 15
cdr3_aa: CASSLGGDSNQPQHF